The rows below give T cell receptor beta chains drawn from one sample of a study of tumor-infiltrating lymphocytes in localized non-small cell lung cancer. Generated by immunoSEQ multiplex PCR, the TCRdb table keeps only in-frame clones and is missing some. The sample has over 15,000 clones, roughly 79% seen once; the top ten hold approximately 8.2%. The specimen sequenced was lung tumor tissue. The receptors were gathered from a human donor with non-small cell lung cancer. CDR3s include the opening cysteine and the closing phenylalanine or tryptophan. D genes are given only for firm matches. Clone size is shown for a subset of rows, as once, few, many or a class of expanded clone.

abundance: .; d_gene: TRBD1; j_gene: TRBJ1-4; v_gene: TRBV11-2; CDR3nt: TGTGCCAGCAGCTTGGGACAGGGTGGAAAAGAAAAACTGTTTTTT; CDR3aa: CASSLGQGGKEKLFF
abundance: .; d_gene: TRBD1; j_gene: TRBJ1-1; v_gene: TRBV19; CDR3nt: TGTGCCAGTAGTAACAGGGGCTTGGGCACTGAAGCTTTCTTT; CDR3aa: CASSNRGLGTEAFF
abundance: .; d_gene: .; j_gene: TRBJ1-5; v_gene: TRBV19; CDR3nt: TGTGCCAGTAGTCGAGAGTATAGCAATCAGCCCCAGCATTTT; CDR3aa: CASSREYSNQPQHF
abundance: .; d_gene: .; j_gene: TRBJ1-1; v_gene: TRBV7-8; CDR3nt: TGTGCCAGCAGCTTAGAAGGGGGGGTGGCTGAAGCTTTCTTT; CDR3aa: CASSLEGGVAEAFF
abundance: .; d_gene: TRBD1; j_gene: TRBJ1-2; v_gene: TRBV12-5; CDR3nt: TGTGCTAGTGCCACGGACAGGGGACACGGCTACACCTTC; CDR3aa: CASATDRGHGYTF
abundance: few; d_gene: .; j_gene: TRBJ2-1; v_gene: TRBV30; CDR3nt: TGTGCCTGGAGTGTGACGGGCAATGAGCAGTTCTTC; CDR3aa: CAWSVTGNEQFF
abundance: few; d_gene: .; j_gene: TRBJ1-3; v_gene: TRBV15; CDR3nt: TGTGCCACCAGCAGAGTGGGGGCCTTTTCTGGAAACACCATATATTTT; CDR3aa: CATSRVGAFSGNTIYF
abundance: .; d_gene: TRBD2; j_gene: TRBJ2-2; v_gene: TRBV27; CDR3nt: TGTGCCAGCAGTTTAAGAACTAGCGGGAGGGTTAGGGAGCTGTTTTTT; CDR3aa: CASSLRTSGRVRELFF
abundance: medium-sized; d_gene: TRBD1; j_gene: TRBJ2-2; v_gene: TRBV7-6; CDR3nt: TGTGCCAGCAGCTCAGGACAGGGTGGTCACACCGGGGAGCTGTTTTTT; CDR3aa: CASSSGQGGHTGELFF
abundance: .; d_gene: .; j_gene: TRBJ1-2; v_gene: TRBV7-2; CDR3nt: TGTGCCAGCAGCTTAGGGGTCTTCTTCTACACCTTC; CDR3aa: CASSLGVFFYTF
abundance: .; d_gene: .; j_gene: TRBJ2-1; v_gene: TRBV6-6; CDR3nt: TGTGCCAGCAGCGTCCTCACCTCAGGGGTTTACAATGAGCAGTTCTTC; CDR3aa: CASSVLTSGVYNEQFF
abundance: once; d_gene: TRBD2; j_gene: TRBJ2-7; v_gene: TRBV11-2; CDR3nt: TGTGCCAGCAGCTTAGATTCGGGACTAGCGGGTCGGTCCTACGAGCAGTACTTC; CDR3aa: CASSLDSGLAGRSYEQYF
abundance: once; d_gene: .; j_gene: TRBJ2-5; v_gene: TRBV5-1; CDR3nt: TGCGCCAGCAGTTCCCGGACAGAAGAGACCCAGTACTTC; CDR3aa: CASSSRTEETQYF
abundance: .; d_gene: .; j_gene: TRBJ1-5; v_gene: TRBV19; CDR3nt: TGTGCCAGTAGTGCACAGAAAACGGGCAATCAGCCCCAGCATTTT; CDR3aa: CASSAQKTGNQPQHF
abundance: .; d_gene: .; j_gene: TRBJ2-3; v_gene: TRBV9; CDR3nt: TGTGCCAGCAGCGTAGGGCAGCGAGGAGATACGCAGTATTTT; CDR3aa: CASSVGQRGDTQYF
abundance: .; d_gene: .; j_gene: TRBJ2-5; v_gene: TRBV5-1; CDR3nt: TGCGCCAGCAGCGCCCAAGAGACCCAGTACTTC; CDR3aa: CASSAQETQYF
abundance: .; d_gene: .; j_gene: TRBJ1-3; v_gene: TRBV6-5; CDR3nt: TGTGCCAGCCGCCCGAGTGCCGGAAACACCATATATTTT; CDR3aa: CASRPSAGNTIYF
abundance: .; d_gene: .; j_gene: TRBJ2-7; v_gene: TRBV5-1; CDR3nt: TGCGCCAGCAGCTTGGAGCGAATGTCCTACGAGCAGTACTTC; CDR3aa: CASSLERMSYEQYF
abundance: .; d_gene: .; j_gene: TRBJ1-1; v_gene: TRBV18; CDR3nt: TGTGCCAGCTCACCAATATTTTCGGTATCGGACAGCGGCCACACTGAAGCTTTCTTT; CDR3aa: CASSPIFSVSDSGHTEAFF
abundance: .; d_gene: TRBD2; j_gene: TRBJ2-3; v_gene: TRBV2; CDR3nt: TGTGCCAGCAGTGACGGGGTTTTAGCGGGAGATCGAAAGAGCACAGATACGCAGTATTTT; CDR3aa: CASSDGVLAGDRKSTDTQYF
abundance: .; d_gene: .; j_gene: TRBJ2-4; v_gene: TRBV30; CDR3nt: TGTGCCTGGAGTGGGTCAATAAGGTCGGCCAAAAACATTCAGTACTTC; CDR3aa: CAWSGSIRSAKNIQYF
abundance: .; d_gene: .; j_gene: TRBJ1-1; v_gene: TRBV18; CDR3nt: TGTGCCAGCTCACCAGAAGGGGTGAGCACTGAAGCTTTCTTT; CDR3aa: CASSPEGVSTEAFF
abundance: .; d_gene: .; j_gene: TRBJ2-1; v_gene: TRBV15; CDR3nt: TGTGCCACCAGCGTACTAGGAACCTCCTACAATGAGCAGTTCTTC; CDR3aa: CATSVLGTSYNEQFF
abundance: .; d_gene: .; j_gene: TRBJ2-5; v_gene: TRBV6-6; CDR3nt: TGTGCCAGCACCTTGAGGGGGGGCGGTGAGACCCAGTACTTC; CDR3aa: CASTLRGGGETQYF
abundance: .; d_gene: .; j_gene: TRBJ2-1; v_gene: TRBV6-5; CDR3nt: TGTGCCAGCAGTCCCCTTGGCAATGAGCAGTTCTTC; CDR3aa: CASSPLGNEQFF
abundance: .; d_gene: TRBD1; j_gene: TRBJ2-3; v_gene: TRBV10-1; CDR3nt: TGCGCCAGCAGTGAGGAGACAGGGGAGACTTATACGCAGTATTTT; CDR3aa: CASSEETGETYTQYF
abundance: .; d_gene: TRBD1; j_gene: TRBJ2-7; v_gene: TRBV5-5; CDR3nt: TGTGCCAGCAGCTTAAGGGGACAGAGCTCAGGGGTCTACGAGCAGTACTTC; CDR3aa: CASSLRGQSSGVYEQYF
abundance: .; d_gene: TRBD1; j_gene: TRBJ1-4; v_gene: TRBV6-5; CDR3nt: TGTGCCAGCAGTTCGACAGGGTTGGGCGAAAAACTGTTTTTT; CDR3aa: CASSSTGLGEKLFF
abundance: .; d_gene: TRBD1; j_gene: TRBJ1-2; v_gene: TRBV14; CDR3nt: TGTGCCAGCAGCCCCTTAGGGGGCGGCGGGGGCTACACCTTC; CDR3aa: CASSPLGGGGGYTF
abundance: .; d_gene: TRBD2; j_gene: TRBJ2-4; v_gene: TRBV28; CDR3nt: TGTGCCAGCAGGTCTCCGGGGGGCATTCAGTACTTC; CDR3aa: CASRSPGGIQYF
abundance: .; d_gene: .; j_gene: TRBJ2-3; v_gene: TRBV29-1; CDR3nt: TGCAGCGTTGAGATCTTCGGTACGCAGTATTTT; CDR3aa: CSVEIFGTQYF
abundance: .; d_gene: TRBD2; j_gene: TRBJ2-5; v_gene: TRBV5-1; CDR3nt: TGCGCCAGCAGGGCTGGACTAGCGGAACAAGAGACCCAGTACTTC; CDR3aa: CASRAGLAEQETQYF
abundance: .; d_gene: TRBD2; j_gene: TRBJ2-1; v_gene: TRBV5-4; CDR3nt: TGTGCCAGCAGCTTGGATGGCGGGAGGGCCAATGAGCAGTTCTTC; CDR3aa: CASSLDGGRANEQFF
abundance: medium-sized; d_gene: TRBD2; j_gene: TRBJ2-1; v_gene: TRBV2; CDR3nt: TGTGCCAGCAAACTTGGACTGGGGACTAGCGGAATCCTAAGCTCCTACAATGAGCAGTTCTTC; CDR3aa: CASKLGLGTSGILSSYNEQFF
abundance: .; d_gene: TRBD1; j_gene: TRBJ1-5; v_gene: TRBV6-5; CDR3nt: TGTGCCAGCAGAAAGACAGGGGGGAATCAGCCCCAGCATTTT; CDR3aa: CASRKTGGNQPQHF
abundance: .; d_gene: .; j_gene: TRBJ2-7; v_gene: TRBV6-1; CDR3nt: TGTGCCAGCAGTGAATTGCCCCCTGAGGAGCAGTACTTC; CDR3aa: CASSELPPEEQYF
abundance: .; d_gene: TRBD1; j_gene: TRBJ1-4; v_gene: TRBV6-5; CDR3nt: TGTGCCAGCAGCCAGGGGCAGGGGGCGAATGAAAAACTGTTTTTT; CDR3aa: CASSQGQGANEKLFF
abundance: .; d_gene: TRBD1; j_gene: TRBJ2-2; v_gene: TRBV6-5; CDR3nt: TGTGCCAGCAGCCGCCGGACAGGCTACACCGGGGAGCTGTTTTTT; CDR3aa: CASSRRTGYTGELFF
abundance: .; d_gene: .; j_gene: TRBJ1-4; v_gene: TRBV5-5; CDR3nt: TGTGCCAGCAGCTTGGAAGGCAGGGTGACTGAAAAACTGTTTTTT; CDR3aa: CASSLEGRVTEKLFF
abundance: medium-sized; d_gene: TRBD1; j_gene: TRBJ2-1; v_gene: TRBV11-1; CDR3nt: TGTGCCAGCAGCCACAGACAGGGTCTAAACAATGAGCAGTTCTTC; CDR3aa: CASSHRQGLNNEQFF
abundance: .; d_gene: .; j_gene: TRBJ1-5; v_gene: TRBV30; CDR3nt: TGTGCCTGGAACCGCGGGGGCAACAATCAGCCCCAGCATTTT; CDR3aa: CAWNRGGNNQPQHF
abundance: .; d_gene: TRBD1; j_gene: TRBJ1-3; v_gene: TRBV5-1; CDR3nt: TGCGCCAGCAGCCCGGGACAGTCCTCTGGAAACACCATATATTTT; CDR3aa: CASSPGQSSGNTIYF
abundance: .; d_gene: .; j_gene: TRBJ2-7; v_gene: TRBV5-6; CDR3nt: TGTGCCAGCAGCTGGGACACTAGCCTACCCTACGAGCAGTACTTC; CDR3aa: CASSWDTSLPYEQYF
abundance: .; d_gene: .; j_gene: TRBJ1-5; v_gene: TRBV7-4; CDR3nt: TGTGCCAGCAGTTTAAATCAGCCCCAGCATTTT; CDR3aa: CASSLNQPQHF
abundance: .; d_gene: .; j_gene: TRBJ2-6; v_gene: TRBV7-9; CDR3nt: TGTGCCAGCAGCCCCGACTCTGGGGCCAACGTCCTGACTTTC; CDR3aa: CASSPDSGANVLTF
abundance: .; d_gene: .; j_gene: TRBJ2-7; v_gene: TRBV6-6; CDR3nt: TGTGCCAGCAGTTACTCGGGTGGCAGGTACTACGAGCAGTACTTC; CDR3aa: CASSYSGGRYYEQYF
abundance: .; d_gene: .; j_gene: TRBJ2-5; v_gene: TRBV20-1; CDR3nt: TGCAGTGCTACCCCTCAAGAGACCCAGTACTTC; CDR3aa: CSATPQETQYF
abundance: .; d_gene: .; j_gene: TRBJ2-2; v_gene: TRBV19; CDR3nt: TGTGCCTCACGAGGGGGAAATCGCGACACCGGGGAGCTGTTTTTT; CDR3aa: CASRGGNRDTGELFF
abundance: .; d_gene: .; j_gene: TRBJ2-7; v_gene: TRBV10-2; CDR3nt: TGCGCCAGCAGTGAGGTCGGGGCGCAGGAGCAGTACTTC; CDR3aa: CASSEVGAQEQYF
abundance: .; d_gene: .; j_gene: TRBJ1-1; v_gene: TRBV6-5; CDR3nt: TGTGCCAGCACCCATGGGGGGGCCCGGGCTGAAGCTTTCTTT; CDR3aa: CASTHGGARAEAFF
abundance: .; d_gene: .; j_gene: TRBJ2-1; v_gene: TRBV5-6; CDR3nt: TGTGCCAGCAGCCGGACCTACTACAATGAGCAGTTCTTC; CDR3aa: CASSRTYYNEQFF
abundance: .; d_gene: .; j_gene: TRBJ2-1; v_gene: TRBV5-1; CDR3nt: TGCGCCAGCAGCTTGGAAGGACTAGGGGGGGTCAATGAGCAGTTCTTC; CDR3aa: CASSLEGLGGVNEQFF
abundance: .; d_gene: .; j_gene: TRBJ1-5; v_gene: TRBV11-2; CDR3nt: TGTGCCAGCAGCCAAGGGGGGCTTCAGCCCCAGCATTTT; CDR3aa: CASSQGGLQPQHF
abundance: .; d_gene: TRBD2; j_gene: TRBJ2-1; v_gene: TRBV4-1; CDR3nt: TGCGCCAGCAGCCAAGAATATTGGTTAGCGGGAAACAATGAGCAGTTCTTC; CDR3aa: CASSQEYWLAGNNEQFF